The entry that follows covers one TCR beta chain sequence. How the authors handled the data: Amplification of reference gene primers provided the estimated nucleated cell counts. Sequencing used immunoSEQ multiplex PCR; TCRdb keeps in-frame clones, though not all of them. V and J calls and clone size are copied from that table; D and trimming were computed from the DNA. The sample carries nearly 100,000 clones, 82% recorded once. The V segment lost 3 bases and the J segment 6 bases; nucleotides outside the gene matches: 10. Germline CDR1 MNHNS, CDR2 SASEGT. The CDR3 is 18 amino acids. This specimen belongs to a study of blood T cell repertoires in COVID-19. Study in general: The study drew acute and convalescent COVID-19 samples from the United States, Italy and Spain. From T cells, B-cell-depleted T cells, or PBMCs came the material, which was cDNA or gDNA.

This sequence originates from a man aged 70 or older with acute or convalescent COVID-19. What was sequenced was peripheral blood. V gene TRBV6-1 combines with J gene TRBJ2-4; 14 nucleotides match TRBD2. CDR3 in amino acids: CASSDLLGTSGGGNIQYF. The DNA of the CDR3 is TGTGCCAGCAGTGACCTACTAGGGACTAGCGGGGGAGGAAACATTCAGTACTTC.